Listed below are T cell receptor beta chains from one sample, sequenced in a study of blood T cells in healthy people across ages. TCRdb recomputed calls from the 5' RACE reads with MiXCR, one row per CDR3 protein. The table includes 780,000 or so distinct CDR3 sequences, roughly three fifths detected once. Sample: blood. The source of these receptors is a man in his forties in good health. Both conserved end residues are part of each CDR3. The order of the fields is V gene, J gene, D gene, clone size, CDR3 protein, CDR3 DNA. The D gene is left open where the match is weak. Some rows have no size entry. The others give once, few or many, or a class for an expanded clone.

TRBV6-4	TRBJ2-3	-	-	CASSEARETDTQYF	TGTGCCAGCAGTGAGGCCAGGGAAACAGATACGCAGTATTTT
TRBV12-5	TRBJ2-3	TRBD2	-	CASGQGGLAGYDTQYF	TGTGCTAGTGGTCAGGGGGGACTAGCGGGATACGATACGCAGTATTTT
TRBV7-9	TRBJ2-7	TRBD2	few	CASSSAGAPYEQYF	TGTGCCAGCAGCTCAGCGGGAGCCCCCTACGAGCAGTATTTC
TRBV20-1	TRBJ2-2	-	-	CSARDPASTGELFF	TGCAGTGCTAGAGACCCTGCGTCGACCGGGGAGCTGTTTTTT
TRBV21-1	TRBJ2-6	-	-	CASSKLLRDFTANVLTF	TGTGCCAGCAGCAAACTACTCAGGGACTTCACAGCCAACGTCCTGACTTTC
TRBV5-1	TRBJ2-5	-	-	CASSLDRADEQYF	TGCGCCAGCAGCTTGGACAGGGCTGATGAGCAGTACTTC
TRBV7-7	TRBJ2-5	-	-	CASSQGEAQYF	TGTGCCAGCAGCCAAGGGGAGGCCCAGTACTTC
TRBV7-2	TRBJ1-4	-	few	CASSLQPVVTNEKLFF	TGTGCCAGCAGCTTACAACCCGTGGTAACTAATGAAAAACTGTTTTTT
TRBV7-9	TRBJ2-7	-	-	CASSRDLSLYEQYF	TGTGCCAGCAGCCGGGACCTTTCTCTATACGAGCAGTACTTC
TRBV28	TRBJ2-1	-	-	CASSPSEEGGYNEQFF	TGTGCCAGCAGTCCCTCCGAAGAAGGAGGGTACAATGAGCAGTTCTTC
TRBV4-2	TRBJ1-1	-	many	CASSQDGAGGEAFF	TGTGCCAGCAGCCAAGATGGGGCGGGGGGAGAAGCTTTCTTT
TRBV7-2	TRBJ2-3	-	few	CASSPSLDSTDTQYF	TGTGCCAGCAGCCCATCACTTGACAGCACAGATACGCAGTATTTT
TRBV12-3/TRBV12-4	TRBJ1-1	-	few	CASSSLGDPGQRDLEAFF	TGTGCCAGCAGTTCTCTGGGGGATCCGGGCCAAAGGGACTTAGAAGCTTTCTTT
TRBV7-2	TRBJ2-5	-	-	CASSLAGRGAQETQYF	TGTGCCAGCAGCTTAGCGGGGAGGGGGGCCCAAGAGACCCAGTACTTC
TRBV7-8	TRBJ2-3	-	-	CASSLGTTRSSTDTQYF	TGTGCCAGCAGCTTAGGAACGACTAGGTCTAGCACAGATACGCAGTATTTT
TRBV28	TRBJ2-7	TRBD2	-	CASSSSGISDEQYF	TGTGCCAGCAGCTCTAGCGGGATCTCGGACGAGCAGTACTTC
TRBV28	TRBJ2-3	-	few	CASSLDRETDTQYF	TGTGCCAGCAGTTTGGACCGGGAAACAGATACGCAGTATTTT
TRBV5-1	TRBJ2-7	TRBD2	-	CASSPRLAGGVSYEQYF	TGCGCCAGCAGCCCGCGACTAGCGGGGGGAGTTTCCTACGAGCAGTACTTC
TRBV29-1	TRBJ1-2	TRBD1	-	CSVRQGAGGYTF	TGCAGCGTTCGACAGGGGGCGGGCGGCTACACCTTC
TRBV3-1	TRBJ2-3	TRBD2	few	CASSQGTSGADTQYF	TGTGCCAGCAGCCAGGGCACTAGCGGGGCAGATACGCAGTATTTT
TRBV5-1	TRBJ1-4	-	-	CASSPTAYNEKLFF	TGCGCCAGCAGCCCGACAGCATATAATGAAAAACTGTTTTTT
TRBV27	TRBJ2-7	TRBD1	-	CASSTGGNLYEQYF	TGTGCCAGCAGCACAGGGGGGAATCTCTACGAGCAGTACTTC
TRBV24-1	TRBJ2-7	-	-	CATSDPVKLSNEQYF	TGTGCCACCAGTGATCCCGTTAAATTGTCCAATGAGCAGTACTTC
TRBV28	TRBJ2-5	TRBD2	-	CASEGPGGLRGTQYF	TGTGCCAGCGAAGGGCCGGGGGGGCTTAGGGGGACCCAGTACTTC
TRBV5-6	TRBJ2-4	-	-	CASSLAGTGDIQYF	TGTGCCAGCAGCTTGGCCGGGACGGGGGACATTCAGTACTTC
TRBV15	TRBJ2-4	-	-	CATSRDLLDIAKNIQYF	TGTGCCACCAGCAGAGATCTGCTCGACATAGCCAAAAACATTCAGTACTTC
TRBV20-1	TRBJ1-2	-	-	CSASGVQVGYGYTF	TGCAGTGCTAGCGGTGTACAGGTTGGCTATGGCTACACCTTC
TRBV4-3	TRBJ2-5	-	few	CASSQGTSRQETQYF	TGCGCCAGCAGCCAAGGCACTAGTCGGCAAGAGACCCAGTACTTC
TRBV7-9	TRBJ2-2	-	-	CASSLVALGINTGELFF	TGTGCCAGCAGCTTAGTTGCCTTAGGAATCAACACCGGGGAGCTGTTTTTT
TRBV4-2	TRBJ2-7	TRBD1	-	CASSPRQTGGVYEQYF	TGTGCCAGCAGCCCCCGTCAGACAGGGGGCGTCTACGAGCAGTACTTC
TRBV29-1	TRBJ1-5	-	-	CSVQTGRNQPQHF	TGCAGCGTCCAAACGGGGCGGAACCAGCCCCAGCATTTT
TRBV12-3/TRBV12-4	TRBJ2-5	-	many	CASLSGGRGEGETQYF	TGTGCCAGCCTCTCCGGGGGCAGGGGGGAAGGTGAGACCCAGTACTTC
TRBV20-1	TRBJ1-1	-	many	CSARGTANTEAFF	TGCAGTGCTAGAGGGACAGCGAACACTGAAGCTTTCTTT
TRBV27	TRBJ1-5	-	-	CASRNRNQPQHF	TGTGCCAGCAGGAATCGCAATCAGCCCCAGCATTTT
TRBV5-1	TRBJ2-7	-	few	CASSLLGNDQYEQYF	TGCGCCAGCAGCTTGCTAGGAAACGACCAATACGAGCAGTACTTC
TRBV4-1	TRBJ2-1	-	-	CASSQEWVDEQFF	TGCGCCAGCAGCCAAGAGTGGGTGGATGAGCAGTTCTTC
TRBV7-2	TRBJ2-3	-	many	CASSLTTYSTDTQYF	TGTGCCAGCAGCTTAACTACCTATAGCACAGATACGCAGTATTTT
TRBV12-3/TRBV12-4	TRBJ2-5	-	-	CASRISNTGTQYF	TGTGCCAGCAGGATAAGTAACACTGGGACCCAGTACTTC
TRBV3-1	TRBJ2-7	-	few	CASSQTYSKDEQYF	TGTGCCAGCAGCCAGACCTACAGTAAGGACGAGCAGTACTTC
TRBV29-1	TRBJ2-1	TRBD1	-	CSTDRGYYNEQFF	TGCAGCACCGACAGGGGGTATTACAATGAGCAGTTCTTC
TRBV2	TRBJ1-5	TRBD1	-	CASQQGVGNQPQHF	TGTGCCAGTCAACAGGGGGTAGGCAATCAGCCCCAGCATTTT
TRBV12-3/TRBV12-4	TRBJ1-1	-	few	CASGVVNTEAFF	TGTGCCAGCGGGGTAGTGAACACTGAAGCTTTCTTT
TRBV4-3	TRBJ2-6	-	few	CASSLLGAPGANVLTF	TGCGCCAGCAGCCTCCTAGGGGCCCCTGGGGCCAACGTCCTGACTTTC
TRBV20-1	TRBJ2-7	TRBD1	-	CSARRSDRGNNEQYF	TGCAGTGCTAGACGCTCGGACAGGGGTAACAACGAGCAGTACTTC
TRBV5-1	TRBJ2-5	-	-	CASSLQGLLLETQYF	TGCGCCAGCAGCTTACAGGGACTTCTTCTGGAGACCCAGTACTTC
TRBV20-1	TRBJ1-2	-	once	CSARDNPGYGYTF	TGCAGTGCTAGAGATAACCCAGGGTATGGCTACACCTTC
TRBV3-1	TRBJ2-5	-	few	CASSQERDDQYF	TGTGCCAGCAGCCAAGAAAGGGACGACCAGTACTTC
TRBV4-2	TRBJ2-6	TRBD2	-	CASSHAGTVTSGTSGANVLTF	TGTGCCAGCAGCCATGCCGGGACGGTGACTAGCGGGACCTCTGGGGCCAACGTCCTGACTTTC
TRBV28	TRBJ2-7	TRBD2	few	CASSPQREASYEQYF	TGTGCCAGCAGTCCCCAGCGGGAGGCATCCTACGAGCAGTACTTC
TRBV3-1	TRBJ1-6	-	many	CASSQDSYNSPLHF	TGTGCCAGCAGCCAGGATTCCTATAATTCACCCCTCCACTTT
TRBV6-1	TRBJ2-7	-	-	CASNLNPDRVLEQYF	TGTGCCAGCAACCTAAACCCGGACAGAGTTCTCGAGCAGTACTTC
TRBV4-2	TRBJ1-2	-	few	CASSQVDRIMNYGYTF	TGTGCCAGCAGCCAAGTAGACAGGATTATGAACTATGGCTACACCTTC
TRBV5-5	TRBJ2-5	TRBD1	few	CASSSDQGDQETQYF	TGTGCCAGCAGCTCAGATCAGGGGGACCAAGAGACCCAGTACTTC
TRBV4-3	TRBJ1-1	-	-	CASSQELPLENTEAFF	TGCGCCAGCAGCCAAGAGCTTCCGCTCGAGAACACTGAAGCTTTCTTT
TRBV4-3	TRBJ2-7	TRBD2	few	CASSPEWVAGYEQYF	TGCGCCAGCAGCCCAGAGTGGGTAGCGGGGTACGAGCAGTACTTC
TRBV12-3/TRBV12-4	TRBJ2-3	TRBD2	-	CATLGLGRPGIYTDTQYF	TGTGCCACCCTGGGACTAGGTCGCCCAGGGATCTACACAGATACGCAGTATTTT
TRBV6-2/TRBV6-3	TRBJ2-7	-	few	CASRTGTSYEQYF	TGTGCCAGCCGAACAGGGACCTCCTACGAGCAGTACTTC
TRBV27	TRBJ2-5	-	-	CASSIWTGETQYF	TGTGCCAGCAGTATCTGGACCGGAGAGACCCAGTACTTC
TRBV5-1	TRBJ2-5	-	once	CASTGRVGETQYF	TGCGCCAGCACGGGGCGGGTGGGAGAGACCCAGTACTTC
TRBV28	TRBJ2-5	-	few	CASSLVRPSGETQYF	TGTGCCAGCAGTCTCGTCAGACCCAGTGGAGAGACCCAGTACTTC